Below are 32 T cell receptor beta chains sequenced from a single sample in a study of blood T cell repertoires in COVID-19. The repertoire was sequenced with immunoSEQ multiplex PCR; TCRdb's copy has only in-frame clones and lacks some. The table has roughly 56,000 clones, 90% seen once; the top ten hold about 13%. The specimen sequenced was peripheral blood. Receptors originate from a man aged 55 to 70 with active COVID-19.

The chain employs TRBV2 and TRBJ2-7, with D perhaps matching TRBD2 (5 bases). Germline CDR1 reads SNHLY; CDR2 reads FYNNEI. Trimming left V 1 base short and J 4 bases short, with 11 bases between. The CDR3 spans 14 residues. The CDR3: CASSEDGKGYEQYF. In nucleotides, the CDR3 is TGTGCCAGCAGTGAAGACGGGAAGGGATACGAGCAGTACTTC.

This chain links TRBV9 with TRBJ2-2; 9 nucleotides agree with TRBD1. The V and J ends lost 3 bases and 5 bases, in that order; junction bases with no gene match: 11. This CDR3 is built from 17 residues. Germline V gives CDR1 SGDLS, CDR2 YYNGEE. Here the CDR3 DNA reads TGTGCCAGCAGCGCCCCTAGCCGGGACAGGGATACCGGGGAGCTGTTTTTT. This codes for CASSAPSRDRDTGELFF.

V and J are TRBV6-5 and TRBJ1-5, with TRBD1 identical over 7 bases. The V and J ends lost 6 bases and 7 bases, in that order; junction bases with no gene match: 9. CDR3 size: 14 residues. Per the germline V gene, CDR1 is MNHEY and CDR2 is SVGAGI. CDR3 sequence (DNA): TGTGCCAGCAGGAACAGGGGCCCACGGCAGCCCCAGCATTTT. Protein product: CASRNRGPRQPQHF.

This rearrangement joins TRBV6-6 to TRBJ2-2, with TRBD2 matching 8 bases. The CDR3 is made up of 14 amino acids. Germline V gives CDR1 MNHNY, CDR2 SVGAGI (reference sequence). CDR3 sequence (DNA): TGTACCTCAGCGGCGGGACTAGGGACCGGGGAGCTGTTTTTT. This encodes CTSAAGLGTGELFF.

This sequence joins TRBV6-5 and TRBJ1-1, with D perhaps matching TRBD1 (5 bases). This CDR3 contains 15 residues. The germline V gene has CDR1 MNHEY and CDR2 SVGAGI. Trimming took 8 bases from V and 6 from J, leaving 22 bases between them. The DNA of the CDR3 is TGTGCCAGCCGGGGGACCGCAGGGCCTTACTCTGAAGCTTTCTTT. This gives the protein CASRGTAGPYSEAFF.

The chain has TRBV27 and TRBJ2-5, with TRBD2 matching 10 bases. The CDR3 consists of 14 residues. Losses at the gene ends were 6 bases for V and 4 bases for J; bases not matched to a gene: 5. Germline lookup yields CDR1 MNHEY and CDR2 SMNVEV (reference sequence). CDR3 nucleotide sequence: TGTGCCAGCAGGAACCTAGCGGGGGTAGAGACCCAGTACTTC. It translates to CASRNLAGVETQYF.

The rearrangement uses TRBV9 and TRBJ2-3; 9 bases line up with TRBD1. Germline values: CDR1 SGDLS, CDR2 YYNGEE. Germline trimming cut 4 bases from V and 2 bases from J; bases unmatched to any gene: 11. The CDR3 spans 17 residues. CDR3 sequence (DNA): TGTGCCAGCAGCTATACCGGGGGACAGGGCTACACAGATACGCAGTATTTT. Translated: CASSYTGGQGYTDTQYF.

CDR3 DNA: TGTGCCTGGATGCCAGGGGGCATCCCCCAGGTTCAGTACACCTTC. This translates into CAWMPGGIPQVQYTF. This chain links TRBV30 with TRBJ1-2; 8 nucleotides agree with TRBD1. Germline CDR1 reads GTSNPN; CDR2 reads SVGIG (reference sequence). V gave up 4 bases and J gave up 11 bases; unmatched junction bases: 18. The CDR3 is 15 amino acids.

The chain employs TRBV6-1 and TRBJ1-1, with no clear D. Germline V gene data show CDR1 as MNHNS and CDR2 as SASEGT. The CDR3 has 13 amino acids. Trimming cost V 0 bases and J 11 bases, with 13 bases left between them. The CDR3 sequence is CASSEAYRSEAFF. For the CDR3, the DNA is TGTGCCAGCAGTGAAGCTTACAGATCAGAGGCTTTCTTT.

On this clone itself: The same CDR3 arises from other DNA sequences in this sample as well. CDR3 residues: CASSQGGSGANVLTF. The CDR3 region has the DNA TGTGCCAGCAGCCAAGGAGGCTCTGGGGCCAACGTCCTGACTTTC. V usage is TRBV3-1 (or the pseudogene TRBV3-2) and J usage is TRBJ2-6, with D unresolved. V was cut by 1 base and J by 0 bases, with 4 bases left in between. This CDR3 region has 15 residues. Germline V CDR1 and CDR2: LGHDT, YNNKEL (reference sequence).

V usage is TRBV30 and J usage is TRBJ2-5; TRBD1 aligns across 9 bases. The CDR3 is 15 amino acids. The V and J ends lost 5 bases and 5 bases, in that order; junction bases with no gene match: 12. CDR1 GTSNPN and CDR2 SVGIG come from the germline V gene (reference sequence). The CDR3 is CAWGAGTGYRETQYF. The CDR3 DNA sequence: TGTGCCTGGGGCGCCGGGACAGGGTATAGGGAGACCCAGTACTTC.

V is TRBV9 and J is TRBJ2-5; D is possibly TRBD2 (5 bases). This CDR3 is built from 14 residues. The germline CDR1 and CDR2 sequences are SGDLS and YYNGEE. V dropped 4 bases and J dropped 4 bases, with 14 bases sitting between them. The CDR3 loop is CASSLLGALETQYF. In nucleotides, the CDR3 is TGTGCCAGCAGCCTTTTGGGAGCTCTAGAGACCCAGTACTTC.

The chain has TRBV5-4 and TRBJ2-2; no definite D call. Germline V CDR1 and CDR2: SGHNT, YYREEE (reference sequence). The germline V and J ends were trimmed by 0 bases and 3 bases, with 9 bases remaining between them. The CDR3 has 15 amino acids. The chain's CDR3 is CASSLASSDTGELFF. The CDR3, as DNA: TGTGCCAGCAGCTTGGCGTCGAGCGACACCGGGGAGCTGTTTTTT. Combining the CDR3 with reference TRBV5-4 and TRBJ2-2 gives the whole variable domain ETGVTQSPTHLIKTRGQQVTLRCSSQSGHNTVSWYQQALGQGPQFIFQYYREEENGRGNFPPRFSGLQFPNYSSELNVNALELDDSALYLCASSLASSDTGELFFGEGSRLTVL.

V and J are TRBV7-8 and TRBJ1-1; D is undetermined. Trimming pared 1 base from V and 1 base from J, leaving 7 bases between. This CDR3 region has 14 residues. Germline CDR1 and CDR2: SGHVS and FQNEAQ. The CDR3 DNA reads TGTGCCAGCAGCTTAGTAACGCGGAACACTGAAGCTTTCTTT. Translation: CASSLVTRNTEAFF.

The chain uses TRBV18 and TRBJ2-1; 10 bases match TRBD1. This CDR3 has 15 residues. Germline V CDR1 and CDR2: KGHSH, LQKENI. J was trimmed by 7 bases and V by 5 bases; bases with no gene match: 8. The CDR3 loop is CASSTPGQGLNEQFF. In DNA form, the CDR3 reads TGTGCCAGCTCAACCCCGGGACAGGGGCTTAATGAGCAGTTCTTC.

This clone was counted only a few times. This chain links TRBV10-3 with TRBJ2-3, with D possibly being TRBD2 (6 bases). Germline CDR1 and CDR2: ENHRY and SYGVKD. This CDR3 has 14 amino acids. Trimming left V 5 bases short and J 5 bases short, with 14 bases between. The CDR3 is CAISIPGTEDTQYF. The CDR3 DNA follows: TGTGCCATCAGTATTCCCGGGACTGAAGATACGCAGTATTTT.

The rearrangement joins TRBV20-1 to TRBJ2-3, with a weak D call TRBD1 (5 bases). CDR1 and CDR2 from the germline V gene are DFQATT and SNEGSKA (reference sequence). CDR3 length: 11 residues. The V and J ends lost 6 bases and 5 bases respectively, with 9 bases between them. CDR3 bases: TGCAGTGCCCGGCAGGGAGATACGCAGTATTTT. The encoded protein is CSARQGDTQYF.

The chain couples TRBV3-1 (or the pseudogene TRBV3-2) to TRBJ2-7, with D possibly matching TRBD1 (6 bases). CDR1 is LGHDT, CDR2 YNNKEL, per germline (reference sequence). V gave up 1 base and J gave up 1 base, with 14 bases separating them. This CDR3 is built from 16 residues. CDR3 in amino acids: CASSQGAGTISYEQYF. The CDR3 DNA sequence: TGTGCCAGCAGCCAAGGGGCCGGGACAATATCCTACGAGCAGTACTTC.

The chain uses TRBV7-9 and TRBJ2-2; D might be TRBD1 (6 bases). Trimming removed 11 bases at V and 7 bases at J, with 23 bases between. The CDR3 totals 15 residues. The germline V gene encodes CDR1 SEHNR and CDR2 FQNEAQ (reference sequence). The CDR3 is CAYTYDDRLFGELFF. CDR3 bases: TGTGCCTACACCTATGATGACAGGCTATTCGGGGAGCTGTTTTTT.

J is TRBJ2-2 and V is TRBV29-1; no clear D gene. V was cut by 6 bases and J by 8 bases, with 19 bases left in between. Germline CDR1 and CDR2: SQVTM and ANQGSEA. CDR3 size: 14 residues. CDR3 DNA: TGCAGCGTCTTAGTCCCTGGTCTTTTGGGGGAGCTGTTTTTT. Translation: CSVLVPGLLGELFF.

The chain couples TRBV7-2 to TRBJ1-2, with D unclear. The CDR3 loop spans 13 amino acids. The V end was cut by 2 bases, the J end by 3 bases, with 7 bases between. Germline CDR1 SGHTA, CDR2 FQGNSA. The CDR3 is CASSLNGDYGYTF. The CDR3 coding sequence is TGTGCCAGCAGCTTAAACGGGGACTATGGCTACACCTTC.

V and J are TRBV24-1 and TRBJ2-2, with TRBD1 matching 7 bases. CDR1 and CDR2 (germline): KGHDR, SFDVKD. The CDR3 runs to 17 residues. With V trimmed by 2 bases and J by 5 bases, 10 bases remained unmatched. The CDR3 DNA follows: TGTGCCACCAGTGATTGGGCGAAAGGGGGCCGGACCGGGGAGCTGTTTTTT. The encoded protein is CATSDWAKGGRTGELFF.

The chain links TRBV9 to TRBJ2-1, with TRBD2 matching 12 bases. In germline, CDR1 is SGDLS, CDR2 YYNGEE. This CDR3 has 19 residues. J gave up 3 bases and V 2 bases, and 12 bases lay outside the gene matches. CDR3 loop: CASSVRLAGVRLDYNEQFF. Written as DNA, the CDR3 is TGTGCCAGCAGCGTTCGACTAGCGGGAGTACGTTTAGACTACAATGAGCAGTTCTTC.

V is TRBV6-6 and J is TRBJ2-7, with TRBD2 as a possible D gene (5 bases). There are 14 residues in the CDR3. The germline V gene has CDR1 MNHNY and CDR2 SVGAGI (reference sequence). Trimming cost V 5 bases and J 0 bases, with 11 bases left between them. The CDR3 region has the DNA TGTGCCAGCAGTACCTACCGGGACTCCTACGAGCAGTACTTC. It is translated as CASSTYRDSYEQYF.

The chain couples TRBV18 to TRBJ2-5, with D tentatively TRBD1 (6 bases). Germline CDR1 is KGHSH and CDR2 is LQKENI. This CDR3 is 14 amino acids long. The V end lost 2 bases, the J end lost 4 bases, and 11 bases lay between the germline ends. CDR3 in DNA: TGTGCCAGCTCACCATTAACAGGGTCAGAGACCCAGTACTTC. Amino acid sequence: CASSPLTGSETQYF.

The rearrangement links TRBV28 to TRBJ1-5, with TRBD1 matching 7 bases. The CDR3 spans 15 residues. V was pared by 6 bases and J by 7 bases, with 12 bases of the junction left unmatched. Per germline, CDR1 MDHEN and CDR2 SYDVKM. The CDR3 nucleotides read TGTGCCAGCAGACCACCTGACAGGGAAGGACAGCCCCAGCATTTT. Translation gives CASRPPDREGQPQHF.

This chain connects TRBV11-3 to TRBJ2-4; the D gene is possibly TRBD2 (7 bases). CDR3 length equals 18 residues. Germline CDR1 and CDR2: SGHNT and YENEEA. Trimming took 5 bases from V and 2 from J, leaving 22 bases between them. As DNA, the CDR3 is TGTGCCAGCAGCCCCGGGGGCGGGAGAGCCTTGACCAAAAACATTCAGTACTTC. Translation gives CASSPGGGRALTKNIQYF. The whole variable domain, remainder taken from reference TRBV11-3 and TRBJ2-4, is EAGVVQSPRYKIIEKKQPVAFWCNPISGHNTLYWYLQNLGQGPELLIRYENEEAVDDSQLPKDRFSAERLKGVDSTLKIQPAELGDSAVYLCASSPGGGRALTKNIQYFGAGTRLSVL.

The gene calls are TRBV12-3 or TRBV12-4 and TRBJ1-1, with D possibly being TRBD1 (6 bases). V was pared by 6 bases and J by 0 bases, with 8 bases between. This CDR3 is 13 amino acids long. CDR3 bases: TGTGCCAGCAGAGACAGGATGAACACTGAAGCTTTCTTT. Its translation: CASRDRMNTEAFF.

DNA for the CDR3: TGCAGTGCTCCGAGGAACACTGAAGCTTTCTTT. Amino acids: CSAPRNTEAFF. This sequence joins TRBV20-1 and TRBJ1-1, with unresolved D. Per the germline V gene, CDR1 is DFQATT and CDR2 is SNEGSKA (reference sequence). Trimming pared 5 bases from V and 1 base from J, leaving 5 bases between. The length of the CDR3 is 11 residues.

The chain is built from TRBV6-4 and TRBJ2-7; D not certain. The CDR3 has 13 amino acids. V lost 5 bases and J 3 bases, leaving 11 bases between the germline ends. The germline gives CDR1 MRHNA, CDR2 SNTAGT. CDR3 loop: CASSPGTGYEQYF. CDR3 sequence (DNA): TGTGCCAGCAGTCCCGGTACTGGCTACGAGCAGTACTTC.

This clone turned up a few times. V usage is TRBV10-3 and J usage is TRBJ1-5; unclear D gene. This CDR3 has 15 residues. Germline V CDR1 and CDR2: ENHRY, SYGVKD. V gave up 0 bases and J gave up 4 bases, with 10 bases separating them. The CDR3 sequence is CAISESLSSNQPQHF. CDR3 bases: TGTGCCATCAGTGAGTCGTTAAGCTCAAATCAGCCCCAGCATTTT.

This chain links TRBV19 with TRBJ2-6; perhaps TRBD2 as D (6 bases). The CDR3 is 17 residues long. Germline V CDR1 and CDR2: LNHDA, SQIVND (reference sequence). V was cut by 5 bases and J by 0 bases, with 14 bases left in between. The CDR3: CASSAGFSSSGANVLTF. CDR3 nucleotide sequence: TGTGCCAGTAGTGCGGGATTTTCGAGCTCTGGGGCCAACGTCCTGACTTTC.